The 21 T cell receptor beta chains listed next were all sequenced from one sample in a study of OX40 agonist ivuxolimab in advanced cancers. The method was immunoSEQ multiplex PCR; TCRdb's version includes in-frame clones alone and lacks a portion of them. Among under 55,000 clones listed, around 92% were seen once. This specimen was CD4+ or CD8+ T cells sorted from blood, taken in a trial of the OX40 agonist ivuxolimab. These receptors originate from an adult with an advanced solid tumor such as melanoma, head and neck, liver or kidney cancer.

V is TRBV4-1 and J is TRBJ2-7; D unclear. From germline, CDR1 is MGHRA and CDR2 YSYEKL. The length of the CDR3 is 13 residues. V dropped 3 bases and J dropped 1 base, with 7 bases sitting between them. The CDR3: CASSQRQSYEQYF. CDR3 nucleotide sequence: TGCGCCAGCAGCCAGAGGCAGTCCTACGAGCAGTACTTC.

The chain's CDR3 is CASYTRSTDGNSGANVLTF. As DNA, the CDR3 is TGTGCCAGCTACACCCGCTCGACTGACGGAAACTCTGGGGCCAACGTCCTGACTTTC. The rearrangement links TRBV2 to TRBJ2-6; D ambiguous. From germline, CDR1 is SNHLY and CDR2 FYNNEI. This CDR3 is built from 19 residues. V lost 8 bases and J 0 bases, leaving 23 bases between the germline ends.

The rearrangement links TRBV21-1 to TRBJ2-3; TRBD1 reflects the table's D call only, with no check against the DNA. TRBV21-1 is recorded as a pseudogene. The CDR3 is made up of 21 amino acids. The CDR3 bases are TGTGCCAGCAGCAAACTCCTCGCGGGCCAGGGGATTATAGCGAGCACAGATACGCAGTATTTT. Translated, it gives CASSKLLAGQGIIASTDTQYF.

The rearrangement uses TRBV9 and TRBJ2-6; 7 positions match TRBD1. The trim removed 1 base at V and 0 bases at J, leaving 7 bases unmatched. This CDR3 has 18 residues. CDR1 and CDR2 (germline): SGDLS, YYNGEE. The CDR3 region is CASSVNRGLVSGANVLTF. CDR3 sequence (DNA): TGTGCCAGCAGCGTAAACAGGGGTTTGGTCTCTGGGGCCAACGTCCTGACTTTC. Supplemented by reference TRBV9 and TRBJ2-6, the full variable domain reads DSGVTQTPKHLITATGQRVTLRCSPRSGDLSVYWYQQSLDQGLQFLIQYYNGEERAKGNILERFSAQQFPDLHSELNLSSLELGDSALYFCASSVNRGLVSGANVLTFGAGSRLTVL.

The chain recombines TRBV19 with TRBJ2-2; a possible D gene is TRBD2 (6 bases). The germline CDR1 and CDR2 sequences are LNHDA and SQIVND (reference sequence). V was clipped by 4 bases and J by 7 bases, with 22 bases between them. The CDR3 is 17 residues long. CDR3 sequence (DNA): TGTGCCAGTAGTACAGGCAGACTAGTTGAGAAGGGCGGGGAGCTGTTTTTT. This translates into CASSTGRLVEKGGELFF.

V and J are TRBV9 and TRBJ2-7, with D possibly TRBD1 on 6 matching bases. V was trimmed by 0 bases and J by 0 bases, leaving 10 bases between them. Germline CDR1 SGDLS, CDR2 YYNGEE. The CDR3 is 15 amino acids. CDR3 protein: CASSVGTAVSYEQYF. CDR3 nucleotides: TGTGCCAGCAGCGTAGGGACAGCCGTCTCCTACGAGCAGTACTTC.

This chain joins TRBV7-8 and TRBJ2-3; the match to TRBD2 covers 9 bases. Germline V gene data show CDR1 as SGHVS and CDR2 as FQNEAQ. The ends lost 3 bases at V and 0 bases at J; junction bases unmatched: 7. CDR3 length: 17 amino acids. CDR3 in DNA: TGTGCCAGCAGCTTGAGCTTGGGACTAGCTAGCACAGATACGCAGTATTTT. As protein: CASSLSLGLASTDTQYF.

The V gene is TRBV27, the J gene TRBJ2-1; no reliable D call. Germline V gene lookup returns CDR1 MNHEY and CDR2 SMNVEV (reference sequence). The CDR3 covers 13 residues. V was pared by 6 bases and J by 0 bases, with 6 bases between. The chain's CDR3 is CASSPTSYNEQFF. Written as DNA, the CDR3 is TGTGCCAGCAGCCCGACCTCCTACAATGAGCAGTTCTTC.

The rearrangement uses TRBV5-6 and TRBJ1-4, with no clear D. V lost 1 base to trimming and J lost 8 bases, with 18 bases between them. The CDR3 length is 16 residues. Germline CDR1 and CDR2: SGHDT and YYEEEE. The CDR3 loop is CASSLSFSQTGEKLFF. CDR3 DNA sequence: TGTGCCAGCAGCTTGTCCTTTTCACAAACGGGGGAAAAACTGTTTTTT. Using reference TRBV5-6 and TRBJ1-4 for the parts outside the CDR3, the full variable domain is DAGVTQSPTHLIKTRGQQVTLRCSPKSGHDTVSWYQQALGQGPQFIFQYYEEEERQRGNFPDRFSGHQFPNYSSELNVNALLLGDSALYLCASSLSFSQTGEKLFFGSGTQLSVL.

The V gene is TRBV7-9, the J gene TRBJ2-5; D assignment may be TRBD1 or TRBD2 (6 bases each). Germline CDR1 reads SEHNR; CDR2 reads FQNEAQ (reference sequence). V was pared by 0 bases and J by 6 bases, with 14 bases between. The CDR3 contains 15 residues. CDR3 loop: CASSLASGGEKTQYF. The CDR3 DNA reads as TGTGCCAGCAGCTTAGCGTCCGGGGGCGAGAAGACCCAGTACTTC.

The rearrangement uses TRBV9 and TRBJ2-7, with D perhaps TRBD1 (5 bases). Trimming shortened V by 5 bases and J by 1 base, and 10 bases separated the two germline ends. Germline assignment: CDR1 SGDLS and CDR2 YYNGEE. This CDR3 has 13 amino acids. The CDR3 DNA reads TGTGCCAGCAGTTACCCAGGGTCCTACGAGCAGTACTTC. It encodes CASSYPGSYEQYF.

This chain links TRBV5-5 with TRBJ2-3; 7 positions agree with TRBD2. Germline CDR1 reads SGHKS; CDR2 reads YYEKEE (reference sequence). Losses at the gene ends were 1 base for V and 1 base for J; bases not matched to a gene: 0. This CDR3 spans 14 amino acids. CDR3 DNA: TGTGCCAGCAGCTTGCGGGGGGGCACAGATACGCAGTATTTT. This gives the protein CASSLRGGTDTQYF.

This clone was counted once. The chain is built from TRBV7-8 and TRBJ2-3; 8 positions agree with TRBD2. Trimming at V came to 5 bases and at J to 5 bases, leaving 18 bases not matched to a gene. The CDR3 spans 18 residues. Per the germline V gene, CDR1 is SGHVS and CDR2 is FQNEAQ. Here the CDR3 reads CASSPARSAGAPRDTQYF. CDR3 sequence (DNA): TGTGCCAGCAGCCCCGCGAGATCAGCGGGGGCCCCCAGAGATACGCAGTATTTT.

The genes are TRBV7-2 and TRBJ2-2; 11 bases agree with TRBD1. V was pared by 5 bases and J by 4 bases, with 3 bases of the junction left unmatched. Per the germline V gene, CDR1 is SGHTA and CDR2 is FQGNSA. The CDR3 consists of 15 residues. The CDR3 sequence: CASSPGQGVTGELFF. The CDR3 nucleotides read TGTGCCAGCAGCCCGGGACAGGGGGTCACCGGGGAGCTGTTTTTT. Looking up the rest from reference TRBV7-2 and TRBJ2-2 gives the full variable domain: GAGVSQSPSNKVTEKGKDVELRCDPISGHTALYWYRQSLGQGLEFLIYFQGNSAPDKSGLPSDRFSAERTGGSVSTLTIQRTQQEDSAVYLCASSPGQGVTGELFFGEGSRLTVL.

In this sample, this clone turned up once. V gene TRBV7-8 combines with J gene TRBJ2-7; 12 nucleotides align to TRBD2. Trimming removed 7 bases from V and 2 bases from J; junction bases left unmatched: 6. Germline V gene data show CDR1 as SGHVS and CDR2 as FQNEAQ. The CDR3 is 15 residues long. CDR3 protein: CASKTGLAGPYEQYF. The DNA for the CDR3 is TGTGCCAGCAAAACGGGACTAGCGGGCCCCTACGAGCAGTACTTC.

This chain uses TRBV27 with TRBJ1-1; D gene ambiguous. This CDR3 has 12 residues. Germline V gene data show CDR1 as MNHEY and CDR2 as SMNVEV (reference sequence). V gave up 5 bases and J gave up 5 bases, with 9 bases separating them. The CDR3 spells CASSIGGTEAFF. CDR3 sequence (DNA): TGTGCCAGCAGTATAGGTGGAACTGAAGCTTTCTTT.

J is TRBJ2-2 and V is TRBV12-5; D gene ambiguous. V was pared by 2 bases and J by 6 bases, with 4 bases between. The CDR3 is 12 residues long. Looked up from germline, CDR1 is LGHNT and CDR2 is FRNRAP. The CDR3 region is CASGLYPGELFF. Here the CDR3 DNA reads TGTGCTAGTGGTTTGTATCCCGGGGAGCTGTTTTTT. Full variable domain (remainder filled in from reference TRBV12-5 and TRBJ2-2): DARVTQTPRHKVTEMGQEVTMRCQPILGHNTVFWYRQTMMQGLELLAYFRNRAPLDDSGMPKDRFSAEMPDATLATLKIQPSEPRDSAVYFCASGLYPGELFFGEGSRLTVL.

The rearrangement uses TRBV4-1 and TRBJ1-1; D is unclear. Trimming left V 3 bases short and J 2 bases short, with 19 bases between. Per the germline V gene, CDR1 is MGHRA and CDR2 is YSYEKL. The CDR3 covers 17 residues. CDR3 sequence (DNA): TGCGCCAGCAGCCAGAGGCAGGCGACCGCTTATAACACTGAAGCTTTCTTT. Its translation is CASSQRQATAYNTEAFF.

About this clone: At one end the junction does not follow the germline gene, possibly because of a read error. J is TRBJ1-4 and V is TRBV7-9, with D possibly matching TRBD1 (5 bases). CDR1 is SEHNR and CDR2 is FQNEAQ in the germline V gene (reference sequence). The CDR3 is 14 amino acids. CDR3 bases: TGTGCCAGCAGCTTAATAGGGGCAGGAGAAAGACTGTTTTTT. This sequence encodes CASSLIGAGERLFF.

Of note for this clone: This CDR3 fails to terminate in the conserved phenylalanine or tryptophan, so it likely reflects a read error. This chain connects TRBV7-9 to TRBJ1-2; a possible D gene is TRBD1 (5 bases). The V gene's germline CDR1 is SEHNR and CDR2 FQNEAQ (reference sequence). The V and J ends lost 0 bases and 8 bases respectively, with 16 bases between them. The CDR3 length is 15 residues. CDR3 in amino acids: CASSLAAGRLGGYTL. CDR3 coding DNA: TGTGCCAGCAGCTTAGCGGCGGGACGCTTGGGCGGCTACACCCTC.

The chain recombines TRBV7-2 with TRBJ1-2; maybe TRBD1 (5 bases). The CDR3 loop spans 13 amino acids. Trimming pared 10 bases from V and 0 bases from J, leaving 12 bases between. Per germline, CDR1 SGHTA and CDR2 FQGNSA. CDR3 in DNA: TGTGCCAACCATCGGACATCTAACTATGGCTACACCTTC. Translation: CANHRTSNYGYTF.